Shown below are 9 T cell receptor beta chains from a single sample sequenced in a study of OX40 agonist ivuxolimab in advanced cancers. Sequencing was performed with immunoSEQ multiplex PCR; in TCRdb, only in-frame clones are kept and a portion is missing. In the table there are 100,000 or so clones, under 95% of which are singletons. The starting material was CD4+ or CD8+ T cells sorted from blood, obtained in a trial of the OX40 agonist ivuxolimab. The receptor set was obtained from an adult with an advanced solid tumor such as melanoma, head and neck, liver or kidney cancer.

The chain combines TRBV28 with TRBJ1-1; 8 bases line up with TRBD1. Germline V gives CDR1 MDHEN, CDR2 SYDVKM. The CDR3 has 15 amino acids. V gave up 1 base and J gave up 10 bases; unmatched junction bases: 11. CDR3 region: CASSLFTGGLSGAFF. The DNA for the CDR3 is TGTGCCAGCAGTTTATTTACAGGGGGACTTTCGGGAGCTTTCTTT.

DNA of the CDR3: TGTGCCAGCAGAGAGGGGGGCCCCTACAATGAGCAGTTCTTC. Protein sequence: CASREGGPYNEQFF. The chain links TRBV7-2 to TRBJ2-1; perhaps D is TRBD1 or TRBD2 (6 bases each). The V end was cut by 6 bases, the J end by 2 bases, with 11 bases between. The CDR3 totals 14 residues. Germline CDR1 and CDR2: SGHTA and FQGNSA.

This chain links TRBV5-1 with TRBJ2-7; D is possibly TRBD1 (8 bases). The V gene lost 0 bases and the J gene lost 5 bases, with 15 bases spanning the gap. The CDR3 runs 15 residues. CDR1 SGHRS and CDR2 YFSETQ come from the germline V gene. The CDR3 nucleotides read TGCGCCAGCAGCTTGGTCATCACAGGGGGGGACGAGCAGTACTTC. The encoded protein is CASSLVITGGDEQYF.

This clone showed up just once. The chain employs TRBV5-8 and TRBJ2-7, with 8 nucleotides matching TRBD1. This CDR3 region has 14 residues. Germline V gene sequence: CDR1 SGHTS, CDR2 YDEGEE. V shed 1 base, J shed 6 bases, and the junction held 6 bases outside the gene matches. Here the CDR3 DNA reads TGTGCCAGCAGCTTGCGAGACAGGGGACGCGAGCAGTACTTC. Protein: CASSLRDRGREQYF. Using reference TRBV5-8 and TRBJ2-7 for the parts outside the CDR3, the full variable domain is EAGVTQSPTHLIKTRGQQATLRCSPISGHTSVYWYQQALGLGLQFLLWYDEGEERNRGNFPPRFSGRQFPNYSSELNVNALELEDSALYLCASSLRDRGREQYFGPGTRLTVT.

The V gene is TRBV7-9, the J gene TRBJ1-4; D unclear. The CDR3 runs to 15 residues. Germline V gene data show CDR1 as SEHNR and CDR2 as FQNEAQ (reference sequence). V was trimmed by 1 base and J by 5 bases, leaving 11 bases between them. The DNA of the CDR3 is TGTGCCAGCAGCTTAGTAGAGACTCCAAATGAAAAACTGTTTTTT. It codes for CASSLVETPNEKLFF.

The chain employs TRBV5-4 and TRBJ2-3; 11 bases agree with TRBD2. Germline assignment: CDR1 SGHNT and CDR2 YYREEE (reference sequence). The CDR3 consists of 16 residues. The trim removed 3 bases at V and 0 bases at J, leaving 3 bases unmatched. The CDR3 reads CASSYRTSGSTDTQYF. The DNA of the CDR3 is TGTGCCAGCAGCTATCGGACTAGCGGGAGCACAGATACGCAGTATTTT.

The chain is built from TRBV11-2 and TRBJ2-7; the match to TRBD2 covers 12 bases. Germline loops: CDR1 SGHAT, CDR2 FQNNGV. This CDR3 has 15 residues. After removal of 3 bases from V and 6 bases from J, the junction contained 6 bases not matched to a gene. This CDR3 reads CASSFRLAGAFEQYF. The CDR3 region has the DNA TGTGCCAGCAGCTTCCGACTAGCGGGAGCATTCGAGCAGTACTTC.

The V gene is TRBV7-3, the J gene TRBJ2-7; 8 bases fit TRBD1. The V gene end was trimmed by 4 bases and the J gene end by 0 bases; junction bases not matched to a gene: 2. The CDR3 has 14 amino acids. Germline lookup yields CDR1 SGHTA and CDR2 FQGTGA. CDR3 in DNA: TGTGCCAGCAGCTCAGGACAGGGCTCCTACGAGCAGTACTTC. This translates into CASSSGQGSYEQYF.

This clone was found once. CDR3: CSVFKGDTQYF. The CDR3 DNA follows: TGCAGCGTTTTTAAGGGGGATACGCAGTATTTT. This chain connects TRBV29-1 to TRBJ2-3; the D gene is possibly TRBD1 (5 bases). This CDR3 spans 11 amino acids. CDR1 is SQVTM, CDR2 ANQGSEA, per germline. Trimming removed 5 bases from V and 6 bases from J, with 9 bases in between.